This is a list of T cell receptor beta chains from one sample in a study of cytomegalovirus exposure and HLA in healthy donors. Produced via immunoSEQ multiplex PCR; TCRdb's table is partial and in-frame only. The table has 150,000 to 200,000 clones, roughly 80% seen once. What was sequenced was PBMCs. These receptors originate from a female donor in good health and CMV-seronegative. CDR3s include the opening cysteine and the closing phenylalanine or tryptophan. Fields, in order: J gene, clone size, D gene, V gene, CDR3 DNA, CDR3 protein. A D gene is named only where the DNA matches it firmly. Rows may omit the clone size; those that give it use once, few, many or a size class.

J: TRBJ1-3; size: -; D: TRBD1; V: TRBV18; DNA: TGTGCCAGCTCCTCCGGCCGTGGACAGGGAGCAAAAAACACCATATATTTT; CDR3: CASSSGRGQGAKNTIYF
J: TRBJ1-2; size: -; D: -; V: TRBV5-6; DNA: TGTGCCAGCAGCTTGATGGTCGAGGCCACATACTATGGCTACACCTTC; CDR3: CASSLMVEATYYGYTF
J: TRBJ2-7; size: -; D: -; V: TRBV29-1; DNA: TGCAGCGTTAATGAAGGACAGGGAGGGGAGCAGTACTTC; CDR3: CSVNEGQGGEQYF
J: TRBJ2-3; size: -; D: -; V: TRBV25-1; DNA: TGTGCCAGCAGTGAACCTAGTTTCACAGATACGCAGTATTTT; CDR3: CASSEPSFTDTQYF
J: TRBJ2-7; size: -; D: -; V: TRBV19; DNA: TGTGCCAGTAGTATCCCAGTGTCAGGCGAGCAGTACTTC; CDR3: CASSIPVSGEQYF
J: TRBJ2-7; size: -; D: TRBD1; V: TRBV19; DNA: TGTGCCAGTAGCCCGACAGGGAGCACCTACGAGCAGTACTTC; CDR3: CASSPTGSTYEQYF
J: TRBJ1-2; size: -; D: -; V: TRBV20-1; DNA: TGCAGTGCTAAACAGTTCTATGGCTACACCTTC; CDR3: CSAKQFYGYTF
J: TRBJ1-2; size: -; D: TRBD1; V: TRBV28; DNA: TGTGCCAGCAGTCTGACAGGGGCCTATGGCTACACCTTC; CDR3: CASSLTGAYGYTF
J: TRBJ2-7; size: -; D: -; V: TRBV5-4; DNA: TGTGCCAGCAGCTTGAGACCGATAGGCAGGGCTGGCGAGCAGTACTTC; CDR3: CASSLRPIGRAGEQYF
J: TRBJ2-3; size: once; D: TRBD2; V: TRBV2; DNA: TGTGCCAGCAGTACCCTAGCGGGGGGCAAAGATACGCAGTATTTT; CDR3: CASSTLAGGKDTQYF
J: TRBJ1-1; size: -; D: -; V: TRBV5-1; DNA: TGCGCCAGCACCCCCCGGGGGGGGGCGACGAACACTGAAGCTTTCTTT; CDR3: CASTPRGGATNTEAFF
J: TRBJ2-7; size: -; D: -; V: TRBV11-3; DNA: TGTGCCAGCAGCCCGGGGGGCGCCTTGGCCACGTCCTACGAGCAGTACTTC; CDR3: CASSPGGALATSYEQYF
J: TRBJ1-1; size: -; D: -; V: TRBV5-1; DNA: TGCGCCAGCAGCTTGGTTACAGCAAACACTGAAGCTTTCTTT; CDR3: CASSLVTANTEAFF
J: TRBJ1-1; size: -; D: -; V: TRBV21-1; DNA: TGTGCCAGCAGCAAACGGACAGGGGGCAAAGCTTTCTTT; CDR3: CASSKRTGGKAFF
J: TRBJ2-7; size: few; D: -; V: TRBV27; DNA: TGTGCCAGCAAGGAGGGGTCGAACGAGCAGTACTTC; CDR3: CASKEGSNEQYF
J: TRBJ2-3; size: -; D: TRBD2; V: TRBV2; DNA: TGTGCCAGCAGGAGGGCCCTAGCGGGAAGTGACACAGATACGCAGTATTTT; CDR3: CASRRALAGSDTDTQYF
J: TRBJ2-7; size: -; D: -; V: TRBV2; DNA: TGTGCCAGCAGTGAAAGGTTAACGGAGGGTAACTACGAGCAGTACTTC; CDR3: CASSERLTEGNYEQYF
J: TRBJ2-7; size: -; D: TRBD1; V: TRBV7-8; DNA: TGTGCCAGCAGCGCCCGGACAGGGACCCACTACGAGCAGTACTTC; CDR3: CASSARTGTHYEQYF
J: TRBJ1-2; size: -; D: -; V: TRBV6-1; DNA: TGTGCCAGCACCCGGGAACGGAATGGCTACACCTTC; CDR3: CASTRERNGYTF
J: TRBJ1-2; size: few; D: -; V: TRBV5-1; DNA: TGCGCCAGCGGGAATGGGGGCCAGGGCTATGGCTACACCTTC; CDR3: CASGNGGQGYGYTF
J: TRBJ2-7; size: -; D: -; V: TRBV6-1; DNA: TGTGCCAGCAGTGCTCGGGACATGTCCTACGAGCAGTACTTC; CDR3: CASSARDMSYEQYF
J: TRBJ2-1; size: -; D: TRBD2; V: TRBV7-9; DNA: TGTGCCAGCAGCATATTCCCCCGGGAAGCGGGGGAAGGGAATGAGCAGTTCTTC; CDR3: CASSIFPREAGEGNEQFF
J: TRBJ2-7; size: -; D: TRBD2; V: TRBV4-1; DNA: TGCGCCAGCAGCCGAGCGGCCCCAGTCGGGACTAGCGGGCCGCTTCCCTACGAGCAGTACTTC; CDR3: CASSRAAPVGTSGPLPYEQYF
J: TRBJ1-5; size: -; D: TRBD1; V: TRBV6-6; DNA: TGTGCCATCCCCAGGGGGACAGGAAGCAATCAGCCCCAGCATTTT; CDR3: CAIPRGTGSNQPQHF
J: TRBJ2-1; size: -; D: TRBD2; V: TRBV5-1; DNA: TGCGCCAGCAGCTATTCCGGGACTAGCAATGAGCAGTTCTTC; CDR3: CASSYSGTSNEQFF
J: TRBJ2-1; size: -; D: -; V: TRBV21-1; DNA: TGTGCCAGCAGCAAAGTAGCGCGTAACCTCGAGCAGTTCTTC; CDR3: CASSKVARNLEQFF
J: TRBJ2-7; size: -; D: -; V: TRBV30; DNA: TGTGCCTGGAGTGTACAGAGCTACGAGCAGTACTTC; CDR3: CAWSVQSYEQYF
J: TRBJ2-7; size: -; D: TRBD1; V: TRBV9; DNA: TGTGCCAGCAGCGTAGGACAGGGCGGGTACGAGCAGTACTTC; CDR3: CASSVGQGGYEQYF
J: TRBJ1-2; size: -; D: -; V: TRBV9; DNA: TGTGCCAGCAGCGTAGCTAGGACAGCCAGCTATGGCTACACCTTC; CDR3: CASSVARTASYGYTF
J: TRBJ1-2; size: few; D: TRBD1; V: TRBV27; DNA: TGTGCCAGCAGATACAGGGGAGGCGGCTATGGCTACACCTTC; CDR3: CASRYRGGGYGYTF
J: TRBJ1-2; size: few; D: TRBD1; V: TRBV6-6; DNA: TGTGCCAGCAGCGGGACAGCCCTAGGCTATGGCTACACCTTC; CDR3: CASSGTALGYGYTF
J: TRBJ2-5; size: -; D: TRBD2; V: TRBV19; DNA: TGTGCCAGTAGTAGGGGGACTAGCGGTGGTGTGGAGACCCAGTACTTC; CDR3: CASSRGTSGGVETQYF
J: TRBJ2-7; size: -; D: TRBD2; V: TRBV7-2; DNA: TGTGCCAGCAGCTTGGGGGCCACTAGCGGGGATTCCTACGAGCAGTACTTC; CDR3: CASSLGATSGDSYEQYF
J: TRBJ2-1; size: -; D: -; V: TRBV5-1; DNA: TGCGCCAGCAGCACATCCGGGAAGGACTCCAATGAGCAGTTCTTC; CDR3: CASSTSGKDSNEQFF
J: TRBJ1-1; size: once; D: -; V: TRBV29-1; DNA: TGCAGCGTTGAAGGCGGGAACACTGAAGCTTTCTTT; CDR3: CSVEGGNTEAFF
J: TRBJ2-5; size: -; D: -; V: TRBV15; DNA: TGTGCCACAGGAGTAGGTATCCAAGAGACCCAGTACTTC; CDR3: CATGVGIQETQYF
J: TRBJ2-7; size: -; D: TRBD1; V: TRBV7-8; DNA: TGTGCCAGCAGCTCGCCGGACAGGGACTTCTCCTACGAGCAGTACTTC; CDR3: CASSSPDRDFSYEQYF
J: TRBJ2-5; size: -; D: TRBD1; V: TRBV7-9; DNA: TGTGCCAGCAGCCTCCAAAGGACAGGGAGAGAGACCCAGTACTTC; CDR3: CASSLQRTGRETQYF
J: TRBJ1-2; size: once; D: -; V: TRBV5-1; DNA: TGCGCCAGCAGCTTGGCCGACTATGGCTACACCTTC; CDR3: CASSLADYGYTF
J: TRBJ1-1; size: few; D: TRBD1; V: TRBV19; DNA: TGTGCCAGCCGGACAGGGGGGACAGGGGCTTTCTTT; CDR3: CASRTGGTGAFF
J: TRBJ1-1; size: -; D: -; V: TRBV10-3; DNA: TGTGCCATCAGTGAGTCAGGGTGGGAGACTGAAGCTTTCTTT; CDR3: CAISESGWETEAFF
J: TRBJ2-1; size: -; D: TRBD2; V: TRBV5-1; DNA: TGCGCCAGCAGCCTGGGACTAGCGGGGGGGGCTAGCGATGAGCAGTTCTTC; CDR3: CASSLGLAGGASDEQFF
J: TRBJ1-1; size: -; D: -; V: TRBV7-8; DNA: TGTGCCAGCACCGAGGGGGGGTCGACTGAAGCTTTCTTT; CDR3: CASTEGGSTEAFF
J: TRBJ2-7; size: -; D: TRBD2; V: TRBV5-1; DNA: TGCGCCAGCAGCTTGGGACTAGCGGAGGGGCATTACGAGCAGTACTTC; CDR3: CASSLGLAEGHYEQYF
J: TRBJ1-1; size: -; D: -; V: TRBV9; DNA: TGTGCCAGCAGCTCCCAGGGGAACATGAACACTGAAGCTTTCTTT; CDR3: CASSSQGNMNTEAFF
J: TRBJ2-7; size: -; D: TRBD1; V: TRBV11-2; DNA: TGTGCCAGCACTCCAAACCCCGGGACAGCCAGCTCCTACGAGCAGTACTTC; CDR3: CASTPNPGTASSYEQYF
J: TRBJ1-2; size: -; D: -; V: TRBV6-5; DNA: TGTGCCAGCAGTTCCTGGACAGAATCTAACTATGGCTACACCTTC; CDR3: CASSSWTESNYGYTF
J: TRBJ1-4; size: -; D: -; V: TRBV2; DNA: TGTGCCAGCCTTAGGGGCGGGAACGAAAAACTGTTTTTT; CDR3: CASLRGGNEKLFF
J: TRBJ2-3; size: -; D: -; V: TRBV28; DNA: TGTGCCAGCAGTTCGGTCACAGATACGCAGTATTTT; CDR3: CASSSVTDTQYF
J: TRBJ2-3; size: -; D: -; V: TRBV6-1; DNA: TGTGCCAGCACCCTGGGGCCGTTCACGGCAGATACGCAGTATTTT; CDR3: CASTLGPFTADTQYF